This TCR beta chain is from a study of blood T cell repertoires in COVID-19. Study-level information: Samples came from the United States, Italy and Spain, spanning acute and convalescent COVID-19.

Authors' processing steps: Estimates of nucleated cell counts were drawn from the amplification of reference gene primers. The repertoire was sequenced with immunoSEQ multiplex PCR; TCRdb's copy has only in-frame clones and lacks some. V, J and clone size are taken as reported in that table, and D and trimming were inferred from the DNA itself. The sample lists about 220,000 clones; about 81% were seen once. Germline-derived CDR1 and CDR2 are LGHNA and YSLEER. Between the trimmed V and J ends, which lost 1 base and 5 bases, there was a span of 14 bases. The CDR3 has 16 amino acids. Sequenced: peripheral blood. The chain links TRBV4-3 to TRBJ2-2; D is perhaps TRBD1 (6 bases). The TCR originated in a woman in her 70s with COVID-19, enrolled during active disease. CDR3 sequence: CASSQGTGFRTGELFF. As DNA, the CDR3 is TGCGCCAGCAGCCAAGGAACAGGGTTTCGGACCGGGGAGCTGTTTTTT.